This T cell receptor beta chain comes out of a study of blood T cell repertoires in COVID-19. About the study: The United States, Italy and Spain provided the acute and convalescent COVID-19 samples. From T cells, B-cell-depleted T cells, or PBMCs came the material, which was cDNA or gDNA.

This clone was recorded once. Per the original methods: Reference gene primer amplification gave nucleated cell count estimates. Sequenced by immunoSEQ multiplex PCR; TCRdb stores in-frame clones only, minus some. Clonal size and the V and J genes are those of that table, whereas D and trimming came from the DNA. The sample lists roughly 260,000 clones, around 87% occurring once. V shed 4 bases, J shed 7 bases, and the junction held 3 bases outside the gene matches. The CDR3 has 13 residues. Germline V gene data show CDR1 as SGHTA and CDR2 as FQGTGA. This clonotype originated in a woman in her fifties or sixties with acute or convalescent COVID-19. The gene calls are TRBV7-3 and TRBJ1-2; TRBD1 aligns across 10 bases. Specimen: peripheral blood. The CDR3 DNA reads TGTGCCAGCAGCTGGACAGGGGGACTTGGCTACACCTTC. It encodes CASSWTGGLGYTF.